A selection of T cell receptor beta chains follows, all from one sample in a study of cytomegalovirus exposure and HLA in healthy donors. TCRdb's copy holds only in-frame clones and misses some; the assay was immunoSEQ multiplex PCR. The profile shows about 130,000 clones, roughly 89% of them singletons. The sequenced sample consisted of PBMCs. Source of these receptors: a woman between 18 and 29 years old in good health and CMV-seropositive. Each CDR3 is given with its conserved first and last residue. Each record gives: clone size, V gene, D gene, J gene, CDR3 protein, CDR3 DNA. The D gene is left open where the match is weak. Clone sizes are given selectively: once, few, many, or a class where the clone is expanded.

>.|TRBV11-2|TRBD1|TRBJ1-5
CASSQDRGGQPQHF
TGTGCCAGCAGCCAGGACAGGGGGGGTCAGCCCCAGCATTTT
>.|TRBV7-9|.|TRBJ1-1
CASSLEGGNTEAFF
TGTGCCAGCAGCTTAGAGGGAGGGAACACTGAAGCTTTCTTT
>.|TRBV7-8|TRBD1|TRBJ1-2
CASSLALGQGNGYTF
TGTGCCAGCAGCTTAGCCCTAGGACAGGGAAATGGCTACACCTTC
>.|TRBV18|TRBD1|TRBJ1-4
CASSPTGGSNEKLFF
TGTGCCAGCTCACCGACAGGGGGCTCCAATGAAAAACTGTTTTTT
>once|TRBV7-2|.|TRBJ1-1
CASSLVGPNTEAFF
TGTGCCAGCAGCTTAGTGGGGCCGAACACTGAAGCTTTCTTT
>.|TRBV28|.|TRBJ2-3
CASSRARGRTDTQYF
TGTGCCAGCAGTCGCGCCCGAGGGAGGACAGATACGCAGTATTTT
>.|TRBV6-1|.|TRBJ2-4
CASSNQRNIQYF
TGTGCCAGCAGCAATCAGCGGAACATTCAGTACTTC
>.|TRBV6-5|.|TRBJ1-2
CASSYDAGIPLAGYTF
TGTGCCAGCAGTTACGACGCAGGGATCCCACTAGCCGGCTACACCTTC
>.|TRBV6-4|TRBD1|TRBJ2-1
CASSEGGQGWNEQFF
TGTGCCAGCAGTGAGGGGGGACAGGGTTGGAATGAGCAGTTCTTC
>.|TRBV20-1|.|TRBJ1-1
CSARARTEAFF
TGCAGTGCTAGGGCCCGCACTGAAGCTTTCTTT
>.|TRBV4-1|.|TRBJ1-1
CASSRVREGTEAFF
TGCGCCAGCAGCCGCGTCAGGGAGGGCACTGAAGCTTTCTTT
>few|TRBV11-3|TRBD1|TRBJ2-1
CASSSRQGIEQFF
TGTGCCAGCAGCTCTCGACAGGGGATTGAGCAGTTCTTC
>.|TRBV2|.|TRBJ1-3
CAGRTVGAPEPSGNTIYF
TGTGCCGGACGAACAGTAGGGGCCCCAGAACCTTCTGGAAACACCATATATTTT
>.|TRBV28|.|TRBJ1-5
CASSLWGATNQPQHF
TGTGCCAGCAGTTTATGGGGAGCCACCAATCAGCCCCAGCATTTT
>.|TRBV28|TRBD1|TRBJ1-5
CASRSRGHGNQPQHF
TGTGCCAGCAGATCTAGGGGGCATGGCAATCAGCCCCAGCATTTT
>.|TRBV27|TRBD1|TRBJ2-7
CASSPGTGFHEQYF
TGTGCCAGCAGCCCCGGGACAGGGTTCCACGAGCAGTACTTC